A single count supports the clone carrying this T cell receptor (beta chain). The sample originates from a study of T cell changes during pregnancy in multiple sclerosis. TCRdb's table, derived via immunoSEQ multiplex PCR, lists solely in-frame clones and lacks some. The repertoire holds approximately 52,000 clones, around 90% seen once, with over 0.95% in the top ten. The CDR3 totals 14 residues. The V and J ends lost 7 bases and 9 bases, in that order; junction bases with no gene match: 12. Germline V gene sequence: CDR1 LNHDA, CDR2 SQIVND (reference sequence). The clonotype comes from a female donor with multiple sclerosis, enrolled in a pregnancy study. V usage is TRBV19 and J usage is TRBJ1-5, with 7 bases lining up with TRBD1. The material sequenced was CD4+ T cells from peripheral blood mononuclear cells, taken in the second trimester of pregnancy. CDR3 amino acids: CASTLSRGQGPQHF. The CDR3 bases are TGTGCCAGTACCCTTTCTAGGGGGCAGGGGCCCCAGCATTTT.